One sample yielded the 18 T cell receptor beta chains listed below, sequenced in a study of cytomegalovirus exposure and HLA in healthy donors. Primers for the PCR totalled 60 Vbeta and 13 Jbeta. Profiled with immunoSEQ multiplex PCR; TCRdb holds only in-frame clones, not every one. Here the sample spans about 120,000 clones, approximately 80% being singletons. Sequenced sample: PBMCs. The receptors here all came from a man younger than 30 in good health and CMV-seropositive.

The CDR3 spells CASSSGRLGDFF. The CDR3 DNA follows: TGTGCCAGCAGCTCCGGCCGCCTCGGGGATTTCTTT. This rearrangement joins TRBV6-5 to TRBJ1-1; D ambiguous. Trimming took off 6 bases at V and 13 bases at J, with 18 bases between the two ends. This CDR3 region has 12 residues. CDR1 and CDR2 (germline): MNHEY, SVGAGI.

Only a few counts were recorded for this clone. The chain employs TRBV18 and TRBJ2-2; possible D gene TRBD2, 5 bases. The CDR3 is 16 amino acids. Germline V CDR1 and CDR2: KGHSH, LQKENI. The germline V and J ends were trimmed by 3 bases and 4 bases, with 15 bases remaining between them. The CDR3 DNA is TGTGCCAGCTCACCTACTCTAGCTAGTGGCACCGGGGAGCTGTTTTTT. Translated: CASSPTLASGTGELFF.

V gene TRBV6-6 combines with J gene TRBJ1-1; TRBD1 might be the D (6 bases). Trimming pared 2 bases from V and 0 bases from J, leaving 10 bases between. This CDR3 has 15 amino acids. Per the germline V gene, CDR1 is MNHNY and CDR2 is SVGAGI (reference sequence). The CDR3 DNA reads TGTGCCAGCAGTTACGATACAGGGATGAACACTGAAGCTTTCTTT. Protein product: CASSYDTGMNTEAFF.

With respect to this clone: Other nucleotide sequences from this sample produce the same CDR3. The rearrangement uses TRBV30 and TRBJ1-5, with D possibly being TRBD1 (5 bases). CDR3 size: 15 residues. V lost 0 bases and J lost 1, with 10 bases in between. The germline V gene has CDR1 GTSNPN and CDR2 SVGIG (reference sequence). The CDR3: CAWSVGGWSNQPQHF. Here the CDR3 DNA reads TGTGCCTGGAGTGTGGGGGGATGGAGCAATCAGCCCCAGCATTTT.

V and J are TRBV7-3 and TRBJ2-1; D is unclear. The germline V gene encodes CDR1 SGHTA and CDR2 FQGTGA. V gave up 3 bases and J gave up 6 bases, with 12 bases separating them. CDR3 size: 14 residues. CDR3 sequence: CASSLGYTVNEQFF. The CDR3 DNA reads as TGTGCCAGCAGCTTGGGCTACACGGTCAATGAGCAGTTCTTC.

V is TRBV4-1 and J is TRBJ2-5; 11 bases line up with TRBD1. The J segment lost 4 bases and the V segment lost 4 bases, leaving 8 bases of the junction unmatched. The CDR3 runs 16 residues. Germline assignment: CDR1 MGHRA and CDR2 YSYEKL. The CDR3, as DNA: TGCGCCAGCAGCCCGGAATGGACAGGGGGCATAGAGACCCAGTACTTC. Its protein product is CASSPEWTGGIETQYF.

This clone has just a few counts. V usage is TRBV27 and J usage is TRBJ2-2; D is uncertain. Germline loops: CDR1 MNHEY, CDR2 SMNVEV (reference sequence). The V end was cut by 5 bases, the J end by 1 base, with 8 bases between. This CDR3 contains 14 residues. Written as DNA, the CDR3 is TGTGCCAGCAGTGACACCCTGAACACCGGGGAGCTGTTTTTT. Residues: CASSDTLNTGELFF.

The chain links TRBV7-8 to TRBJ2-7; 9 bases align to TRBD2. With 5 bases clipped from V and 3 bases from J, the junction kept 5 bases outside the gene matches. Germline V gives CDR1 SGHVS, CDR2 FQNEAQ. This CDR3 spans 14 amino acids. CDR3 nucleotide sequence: TGTGCCAGCAGCCCGGGGACTAGCAGCTACGAGCAGTACTTC. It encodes CASSPGTSSYEQYF.

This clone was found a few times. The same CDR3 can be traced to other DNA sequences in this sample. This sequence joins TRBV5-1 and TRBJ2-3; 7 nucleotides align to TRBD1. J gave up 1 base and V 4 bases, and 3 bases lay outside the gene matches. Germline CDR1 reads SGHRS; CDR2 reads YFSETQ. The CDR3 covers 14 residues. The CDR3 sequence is CASSIGQGTDTQYF. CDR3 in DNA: TGCGCCAGCAGCATAGGACAGGGCACAGATACGCAGTATTTT.

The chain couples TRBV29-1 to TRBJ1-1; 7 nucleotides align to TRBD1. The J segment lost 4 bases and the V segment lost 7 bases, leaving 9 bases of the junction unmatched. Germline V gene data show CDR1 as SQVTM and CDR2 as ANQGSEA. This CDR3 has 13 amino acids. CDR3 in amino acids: CSATTGLGTEAFF. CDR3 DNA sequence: TGCAGCGCAACGACAGGGTTGGGCACTGAAGCTTTCTTT. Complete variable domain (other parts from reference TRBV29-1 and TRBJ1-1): SAVISQKPSRDICQRGTSLTIQCQVDSQVTMMFWYRQQPGQSLTLIATANQGSEATYESGFVIDKFPISRPNLTFSTLTVSNMSPEDSSIYLCSATTGLGTEAFFGQGTRLTVV.

The CDR3 DNA reads as TGTGCCAGCAGTCCCTATTGGGACAGGGGGCAAGAGACCCAGTACTTC. Its protein product is CASSPYWDRGQETQYF. J is TRBJ2-5 and V is TRBV28, with 11 bases matching TRBD1. The CDR3 has 16 amino acids. The trim removed 5 bases at V and 2 bases at J, leaving 7 bases unmatched. Germline loops: CDR1 MDHEN, CDR2 SYDVKM. Full variable domain (missing parts from reference TRBV28 and TRBJ2-5): DVKVTQSSRYLVKRTGEKVFLECVQDMDHENMFWYRQDPGLGLRLIYFSYDVKMKEKGDIPEGYSVSREKKERFSLILESASTNQTSMYLCASSPYWDRGQETQYFGPGTRLLVL.

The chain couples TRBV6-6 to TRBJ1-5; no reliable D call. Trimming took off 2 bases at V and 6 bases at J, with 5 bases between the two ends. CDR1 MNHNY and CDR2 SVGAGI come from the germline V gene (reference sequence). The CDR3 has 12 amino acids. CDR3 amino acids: CASSYISQPQHF. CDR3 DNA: TGTGCCAGCAGTTACATATCTCAGCCCCAGCATTTT.

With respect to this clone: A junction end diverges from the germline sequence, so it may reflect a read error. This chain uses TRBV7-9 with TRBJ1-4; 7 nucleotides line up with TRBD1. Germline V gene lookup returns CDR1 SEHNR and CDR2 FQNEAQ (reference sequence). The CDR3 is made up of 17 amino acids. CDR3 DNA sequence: TGTTCCAGCAGCTTAAGCAGGGGGATATCAACTAATGAAAAACTGTTTTTT. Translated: CSSSLSRGISTNEKLFF.

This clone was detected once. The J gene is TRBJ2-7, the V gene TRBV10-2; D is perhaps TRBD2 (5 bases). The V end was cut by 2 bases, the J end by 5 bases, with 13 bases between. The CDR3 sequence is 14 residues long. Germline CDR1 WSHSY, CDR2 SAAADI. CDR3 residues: CASSEPGMTHEQYF. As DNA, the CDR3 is TGCGCCAGCAGTGAGCCCGGGATGACCCACGAGCAGTACTTC.

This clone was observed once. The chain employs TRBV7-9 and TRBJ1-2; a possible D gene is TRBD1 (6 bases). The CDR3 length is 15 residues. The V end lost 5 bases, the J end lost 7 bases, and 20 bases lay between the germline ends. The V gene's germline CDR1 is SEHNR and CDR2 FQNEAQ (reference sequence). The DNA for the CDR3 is TGTGCCAGCAGCGAACAGGGCAGGGATATGGGTGGCTACACCTTC. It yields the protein CASSEQGRDMGGYTF.

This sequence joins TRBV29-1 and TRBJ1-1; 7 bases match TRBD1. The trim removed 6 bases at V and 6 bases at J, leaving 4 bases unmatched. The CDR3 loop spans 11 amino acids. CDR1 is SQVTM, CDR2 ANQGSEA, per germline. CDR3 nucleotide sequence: TGCAGCGTCCGACAGGGCTCTGAAGCTTTCTTT. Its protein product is CSVRQGSEAFF.

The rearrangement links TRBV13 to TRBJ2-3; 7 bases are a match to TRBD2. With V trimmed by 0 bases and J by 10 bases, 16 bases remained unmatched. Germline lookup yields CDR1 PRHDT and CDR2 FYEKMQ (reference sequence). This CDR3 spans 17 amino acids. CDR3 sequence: CASSLGLVGQGGTAQYF. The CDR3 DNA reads TGTGCCAGCAGCTTAGGCTTGGTTGGTCAGGGAGGGACCGCGCAGTATTTT.

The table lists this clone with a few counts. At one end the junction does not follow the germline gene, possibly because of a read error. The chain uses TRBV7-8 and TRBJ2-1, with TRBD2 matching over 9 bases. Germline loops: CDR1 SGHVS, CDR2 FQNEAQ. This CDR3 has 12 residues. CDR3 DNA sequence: TGTGCCAGCAGCCTAGCGGGGAGGGAGCAGTTCTTC. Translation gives CASSLAGREQFF.